Listed below are T cell receptor beta chains from one sample, sequenced in a study of cytotoxic CD8 clonotypes in ibrutinib-treated CLL. The repertoire was sequenced with immunoSEQ multiplex PCR; TCRdb's copy has only in-frame clones and lacks some. The sample has 120,000 to 150,000 clones, 77% seen once. Source: PBMCs, taken after 12 months of ibrutinib treatment. Receptors were obtained from a human donor with chronic lymphocytic leukemia. The conserved cysteine and the conserved F or W are not part of the CDR3 here.

v_gene: TRBV5-1; CDR3aa: ASSPPGLTDTQY
v_gene: TRBV5-1; CDR3aa: ASSPGLAGVNEQF
v_gene: TRBV4-3; CDR3aa: ASSQDRDAFEQY
v_gene: TRBV5-1; CDR3aa: ASSVEGGRDQPQH
v_gene: TRBV27; CDR3aa: ASSLFVSRTGGAYTEAF
v_gene: TRBV11-2; CDR3aa: ASSQGPNTEAF
v_gene: TRBV19; CDR3aa: ASSMRGGAGEQF
v_gene: TRBV30; CDR3aa: AWRVRGGLDTQY
v_gene: TRBV4-3; CDR3aa: ASSHIGRRDEKLF
v_gene: TRBV28; CDR3aa: ASRIQGSGSVEQY
v_gene: TRBV4-1; CDR3aa: ASSQTTGYGNTIY
v_gene: TRBV18; CDR3aa: ASSPTATDTQY
v_gene: TRBV6-5; CDR3aa: ASSYRGLNTEAF
v_gene: TRBV4-2; CDR3aa: ASSQESGGKGYT
v_gene: TRBV19; CDR3aa: ASSLTGIDEQY
v_gene: TRBV30; CDR3aa: AWTRGASSNLYEQY
v_gene: TRBV2; CDR3aa: ASNAGGYQPQH
v_gene: TRBV30; CDR3aa: AWGTSGRARHIQY
v_gene: TRBV30; CDR3aa: AWEVGGSGNTIY
v_gene: TRBV9; CDR3aa: ASSKGEGDYGYT
v_gene: TRBV19; CDR3aa: ASSIVGVGGGQF
v_gene: TRBV9; CDR3aa: ASSAGDYPYEQY
v_gene: TRBV28; CDR3aa: ASRKTGPNEKLF
v_gene: TRBV7-2; CDR3aa: ASSPSGISYNEQF
v_gene: TRBV7-2; CDR3aa: ASVGLAGGDNEQF
v_gene: TRBV6-5; CDR3aa: ASRPGWQDEKLF
v_gene: TRBV18; CDR3aa: ASSPGVGNQPQH
v_gene: TRBV18; CDR3aa: ASSPRRELYEQY
v_gene: TRBV19; CDR3aa: ASRGWTGGLYGYT
v_gene: TRBV7-9; CDR3aa: ASTSGGTGVHEQY
v_gene: TRBV29-1; CDR3aa: SVQGPHSYEQY
v_gene: TRBV2; CDR3aa: ASSELLGTSGPYTDTQY
v_gene: TRBV5-6; CDR3aa: ASSLLPTGARYNEQF
v_gene: TRBV9; CDR3aa: ASSGYGTRGNTIY
v_gene: TRBV21-1; CDR3aa: ASSKARWGLGETQY
v_gene: TRBV30; CDR3aa: AWETNEQY
v_gene: TRBV10-2; CDR3aa: ASSGTTDTQY
v_gene: TRBV19; CDR3aa: ASSWSSGNVYEQY
v_gene: TRBV18; CDR3aa: ASSPGSGLGEQY
v_gene: TRBV30; CDR3aa: ASTISTDTQY
v_gene: TRBV27; CDR3aa: ASSSLPGLATDTQY
v_gene: TRBV19; CDR3aa: ASRGAGGLFNEQF
v_gene: TRBV27; CDR3aa: ASSKQGEGQGRFEQY
v_gene: TRBV12-5; CDR3aa: ASGLGQGRNEKLF
v_gene: TRBV5-1; CDR3aa: ASSLDAARYGYT
v_gene: TRBV4-1; CDR3aa: ASSLPRSANNEQF
v_gene: TRBV5-4; CDR3aa: ASSPLGVSDEQF
v_gene: TRBV30; CDR3aa: AWSVSRDRNMDGYT
v_gene: TRBV15; CDR3aa: ATSRGGRPTDTQY
v_gene: TRBV4-1; CDR3aa: ASSQDWTRNEQY